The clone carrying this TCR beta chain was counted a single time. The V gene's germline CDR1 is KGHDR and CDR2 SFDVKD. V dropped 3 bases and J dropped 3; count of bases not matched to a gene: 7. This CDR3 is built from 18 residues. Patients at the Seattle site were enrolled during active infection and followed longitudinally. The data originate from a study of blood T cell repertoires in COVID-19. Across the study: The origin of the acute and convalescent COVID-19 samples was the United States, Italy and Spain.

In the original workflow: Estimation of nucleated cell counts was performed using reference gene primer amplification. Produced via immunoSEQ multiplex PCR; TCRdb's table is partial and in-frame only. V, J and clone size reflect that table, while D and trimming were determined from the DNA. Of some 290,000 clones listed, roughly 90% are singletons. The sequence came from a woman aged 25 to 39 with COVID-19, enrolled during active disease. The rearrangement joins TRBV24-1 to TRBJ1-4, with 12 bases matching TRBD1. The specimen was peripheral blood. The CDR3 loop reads CATSDLWDRGPSNEKLFF. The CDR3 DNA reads TGTGCCACCAGTGATCTGTGGGACAGGGGGCCATCTAATGAAAAACTGTTTTTT.